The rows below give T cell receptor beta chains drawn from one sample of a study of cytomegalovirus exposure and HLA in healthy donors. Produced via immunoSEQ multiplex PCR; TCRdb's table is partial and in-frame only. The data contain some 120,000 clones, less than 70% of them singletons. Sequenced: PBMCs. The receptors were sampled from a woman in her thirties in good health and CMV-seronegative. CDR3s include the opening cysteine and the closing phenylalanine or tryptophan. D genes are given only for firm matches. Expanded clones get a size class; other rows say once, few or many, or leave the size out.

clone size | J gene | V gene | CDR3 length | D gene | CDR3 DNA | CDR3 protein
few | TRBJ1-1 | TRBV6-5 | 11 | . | TGTGCCAGCAGTTACGGGACAGAAGCTTTCTTT | CASSYGTEAFF
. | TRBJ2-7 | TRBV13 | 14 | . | TGTGCCAGCAGCTTAGCAGGGCAGTCCTACGAGCAGTACTTC | CASSLAGQSYEQYF
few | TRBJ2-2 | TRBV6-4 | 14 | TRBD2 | TGTGCCAGCAGTGTAGCGGGAGACACCGGGGAGCTGTTTTTT | CASSVAGDTGELFF
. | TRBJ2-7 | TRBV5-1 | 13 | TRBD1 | TGCGCCAGCAGGCACGGACAGGGCTACGAGCAGTACTTC | CASRHGQGYEQYF
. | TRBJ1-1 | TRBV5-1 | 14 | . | TGCGCCAGCAGCGTAACAGGGTTGAACACTGAAGCTTTCTTT | CASSVTGLNTEAFF
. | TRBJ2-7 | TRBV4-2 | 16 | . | TGTGCCAGCAGCCAAGATGCGGGGGGACAGCCTTACGAGCAGTACTTC | CASSQDAGGQPYEQYF
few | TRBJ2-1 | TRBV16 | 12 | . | TGTGCCAGCGGTAATACGGGAGCCCTCCAGTTCTTC | CASGNTGALQFF
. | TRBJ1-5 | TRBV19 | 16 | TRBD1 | TGTGCCAGTAGTATTGTGTACAGGGGGAGCAATCAGCCCCAGCATTTT | CASSIVYRGSNQPQHF
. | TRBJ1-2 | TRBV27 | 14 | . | TGTGCCAGCACTCGTGATCCCCTAATGGATGGCTACACCTTC | CASTRDPLMDGYTF
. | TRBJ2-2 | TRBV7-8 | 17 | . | TGTGCCAGCAGCTTATCGGCTAGCGCCGCGAACACCGGGGAGCTGTTTTTT | CASSLSASAANTGELFF
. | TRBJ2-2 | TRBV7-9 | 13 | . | TGTGCCAGCAGCTTAGGGCACACCGGGGAGCTGTTTTTT | CASSLGHTGELFF
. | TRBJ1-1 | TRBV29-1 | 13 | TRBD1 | TGCAGCGTCGGGGACAGGGGTGGAACTGAAGCTTTCTTT | CSVGDRGGTEAFF
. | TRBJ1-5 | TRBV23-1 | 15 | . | TGCGCCAGCAGTCTCGGGGAGGGCAGCAATCAGCCCCAGCATTTT | CASSLGEGSNQPQHF
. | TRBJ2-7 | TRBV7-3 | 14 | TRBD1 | TGTGCCAGCAGCGACGGGACAGGGACCTACGAGCAGTACTTC | CASSDGTGTYEQYF
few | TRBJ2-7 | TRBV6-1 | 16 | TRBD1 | TGTGCCAGCAGTGAAAAGTCGGGGACAGGGGGCTACGAGCAGTACTTC | CASSEKSGTGGYEQYF
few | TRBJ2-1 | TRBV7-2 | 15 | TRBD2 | TGTGCCAGCAGCCCTCAGGGACTAGCGGGAGGAGAGCAGTTCTTC | CASSPQGLAGGEQFF
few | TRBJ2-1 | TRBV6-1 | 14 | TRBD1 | TGTGCCAGCAGTGTGACAGGGTACGACGATGAGCAGTTCTTC | CASSVTGYDDEQFF
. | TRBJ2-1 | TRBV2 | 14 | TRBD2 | TGTGCCAGCAACGGACTAGCGGGAGGGGTTGAGCAGTTCTTC | CASNGLAGGVEQFF
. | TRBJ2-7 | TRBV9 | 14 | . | TGTGCCAGCAGCGTAAATGAGGACTCCTACGAGCAGTACTTC | CASSVNEDSYEQYF
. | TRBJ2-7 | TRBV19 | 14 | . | TGTGCCAGTAGTACGGCTAGCAACCCCTACGAGCAGTACTTC | CASSTASNPYEQYF
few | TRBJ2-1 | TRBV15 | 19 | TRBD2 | TGTGCCACCAGCAGAGCCTTTGGGGCTAGCGGGAGTATACGCGATGAGCAGTTCTTC | CATSRAFGASGSIRDEQFF
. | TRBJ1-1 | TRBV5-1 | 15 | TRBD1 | TGCGCCAGCAGCCTGGGACAGGGGGAGAACACTGAAGCTTTCTTT | CASSLGQGENTEAFF
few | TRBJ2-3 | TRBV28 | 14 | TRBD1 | TGTGCCAGCAGCAACAGGGGAAGGGCAGATACGCAGTATTTT | CASSNRGRADTQYF
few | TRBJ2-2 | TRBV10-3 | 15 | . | TGTGCCATCAAGCTTACCACAGCGAACACCGGGGAGCTGTTTTTT | CAIKLTTANTGELFF
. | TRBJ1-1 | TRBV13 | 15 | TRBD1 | TGTGCCAGCAGCTTCATGGGACAGGGGAACACTGAAGCTTTCTTT | CASSFMGQGNTEAFF
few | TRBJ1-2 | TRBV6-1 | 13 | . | TGTGCCAGCAGTGAAGCAGAGATCTATGGCTACACCTTC | CASSEAEIYGYTF
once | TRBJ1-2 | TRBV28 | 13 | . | TGTGCCAGCAGTCCTCAGGGGACGGGCGGCTACACCTTC | CASSPQGTGGYTF
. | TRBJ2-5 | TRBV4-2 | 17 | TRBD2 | TGTGCCAGCAGCCACCGGAGACCGGGACTAGCCTCCGAGACCCAGTACTTC | CASSHRRPGLASETQYF
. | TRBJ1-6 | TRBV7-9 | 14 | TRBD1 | TGTGCCAGCAGCTCCGGACAGGGTAATTCTCCCCTCCACTTT | CASSSGQGNSPLHF
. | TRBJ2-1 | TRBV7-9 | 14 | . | TGTGCCAGCAGCTTAGTCGGCGGGGTAGGAGAGCAGTTCTTC | CASSLVGGVGEQFF
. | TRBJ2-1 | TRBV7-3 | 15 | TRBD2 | TGTGCCAGCAGCCGAGGTTCTAGCGGCTACAATGAGCAGTTCTTC | CASSRGSSGYNEQFF
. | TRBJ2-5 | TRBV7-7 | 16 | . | TGTGCTAGCAGCTTAGGGGGGCGCCCCGCCCAAGAGACCCAGTACTTC | CASSLGGRPAQETQYF
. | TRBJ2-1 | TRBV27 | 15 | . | TGTGCCGCAAGGACCGGGACTGCTTCCTACAATGAGCAGTTCTTC | CAARTGTASYNEQFF
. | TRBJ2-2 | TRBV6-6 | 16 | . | TGTGCCAGCAGTTACCGAAGCGGACCGAACACCGGGGAGCTGTTTTTT | CASSYRSGPNTGELFF
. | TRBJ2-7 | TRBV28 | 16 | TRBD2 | TGTGCCAGCAGTTCCCCCGGAGGTAGCGGGAGAGGTGAGCAGTACTTC | CASSSPGGSGRGEQYF
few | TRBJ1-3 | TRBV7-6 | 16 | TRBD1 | TGTGCCAGCAGCGCTTTCCAGGGGGTGGGAGGAAACACCATATATTTT | CASSAFQGVGGNTIYF
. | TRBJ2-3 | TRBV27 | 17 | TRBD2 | TGTGCCAGCAGTCCCCATAGCGGGAGAGGAGGCACAGATACGCAGTATTTT | CASSPHSGRGGTDTQYF
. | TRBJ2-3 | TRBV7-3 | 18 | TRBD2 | TGTGCCAGCAGCTTAATAGTTGGGGGACTAGCGGGAGCAGATACGCAGTATTTT | CASSLIVGGLAGADTQYF
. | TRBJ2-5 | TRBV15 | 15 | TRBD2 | TGTGCCACCAGCAGGGGATTAGCGGGAGAAGAGACCCAGTACTTC | CATSRGLAGEETQYF
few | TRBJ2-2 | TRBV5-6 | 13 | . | TGTGCCAGCAGCTTGACGCGAACCGGGGAGCTGTTTTTT | CASSLTRTGELFF
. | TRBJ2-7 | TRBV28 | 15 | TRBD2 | TGTGCCAGCAGTTGGTTTAGCGGGAGCTCCTACGAGCAGTACTTC | CASSWFSGSSYEQYF
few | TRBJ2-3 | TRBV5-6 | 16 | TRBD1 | TGTGCCAGCAGCTCCTCCGGGACAGGGCACAGTGATACGCAGTATTTT | CASSSSGTGHSDTQYF
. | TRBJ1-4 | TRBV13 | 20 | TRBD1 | TGTGCCAGCAGCTTGAACAGGGGGCGCGGATCGGGTGAAACTAATGAAAAACTGTTTTTT | CASSLNRGRGSGETNEKLFF
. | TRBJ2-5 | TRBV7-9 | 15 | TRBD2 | TGTGCCAGCAGCTTTGGTGCGGGAGTTGAAGAGACCCAGTACTTC | CASSFGAGVEETQYF
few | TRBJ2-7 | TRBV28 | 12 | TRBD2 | TGTGCCAGTTCTAGCGGGAGCTACGAGCAGTACTTC | CASSSGSYEQYF
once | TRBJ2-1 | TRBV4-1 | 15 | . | TGCGCCAGCAGCCCCGGGACTGCCACTTCGAATGAGCAGTTCTTC | CASSPGTATSNEQFF